The clone carrying this TCR beta chain was recorded many times. The target antigen is unknown. The read ends 3 residues early relative to the CDR3; the germline J gene fills the gap. This CDR3 is built from 13 residues. In germline, CDR1 is MNHEY, CDR2 SVGEGT. Trimming stripped 0 bases from V and 4 bases from J, with 7 bases between. Blood samples were heparinized, 5 to 8 ml per donor. The sample comes from a study of T cell clonality in common variable immunodeficiency. Notes on the study in general: What drives increased CVID clonality needs T cell subpopulation sequencing.

Control and CVID samples contributed equal amounts of genomic DNA. Assay: immunoSEQ multiplex PCR; the TCRdb copy retains only in-frame clones and omits some. Altogether around 47,000 clones were found in the sample, and no singletons occur. Sequenced input: peripheral blood mononuclear cells. This chain uses TRBV6-2 or TRBV6-3 with TRBJ2-7; D is ambiguous. The receptor comes from a person aged 18 to 69 in good health. CDR3 loop: CASSYSPIYEQYF. CDR3 DNA, as far as it was read: TGTGCCAGCAGTTACTCCCCTATTTACGAG.